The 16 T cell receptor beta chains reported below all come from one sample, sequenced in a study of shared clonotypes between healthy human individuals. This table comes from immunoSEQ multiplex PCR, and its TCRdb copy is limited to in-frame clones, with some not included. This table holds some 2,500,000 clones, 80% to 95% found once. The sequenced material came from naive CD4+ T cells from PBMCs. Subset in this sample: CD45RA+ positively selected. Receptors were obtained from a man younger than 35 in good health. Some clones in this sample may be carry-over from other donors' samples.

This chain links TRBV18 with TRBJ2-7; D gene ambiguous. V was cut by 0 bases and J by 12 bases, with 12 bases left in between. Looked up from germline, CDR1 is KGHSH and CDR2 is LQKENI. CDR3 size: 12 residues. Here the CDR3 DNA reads TGTGCCAGCTCACCACCTCTACGAAGTGCGTACTTC. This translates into CASSPPLRSAYF.

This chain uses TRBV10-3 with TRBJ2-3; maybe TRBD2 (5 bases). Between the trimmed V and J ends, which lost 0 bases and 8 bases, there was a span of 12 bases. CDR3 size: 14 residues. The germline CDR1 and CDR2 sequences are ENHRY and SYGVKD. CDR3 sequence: CAISESRRSGTQYF. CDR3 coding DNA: TGTGCCATCAGTGAGTCGAGGAGGTCGGGTACGCAGTATTTT.

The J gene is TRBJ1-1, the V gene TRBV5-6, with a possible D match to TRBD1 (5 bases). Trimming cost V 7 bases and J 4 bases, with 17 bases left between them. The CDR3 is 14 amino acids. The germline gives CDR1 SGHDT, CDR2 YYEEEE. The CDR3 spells CASARVGLRTEAFF. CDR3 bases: TGTGCCAGCGCCCGGGTGGGGCTTCGCACTGAAGCTTTCTTT.

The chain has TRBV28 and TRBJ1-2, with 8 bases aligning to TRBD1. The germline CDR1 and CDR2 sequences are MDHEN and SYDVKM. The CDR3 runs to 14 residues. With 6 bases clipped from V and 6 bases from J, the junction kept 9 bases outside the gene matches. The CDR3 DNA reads TGTGCCAGCAGGAGCGTAGCAGGGGGCCATGGCTACACCTTC. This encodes CASRSVAGGHGYTF.

The CDR3 spells CASSSTGAGELFF. The CDR3 DNA follows: TGTGCCAGCAGTTCCACAGGGGCCGGGGAGCTGTTTTTT. The chain carries TRBV27 and TRBJ2-2; 7 bases fit TRBD1. The CDR3 covers 13 residues. With 4 bases clipped from V and 6 bases from J, the junction kept 2 bases outside the gene matches. Germline values: CDR1 MNHEY, CDR2 SMNVEV (reference sequence).

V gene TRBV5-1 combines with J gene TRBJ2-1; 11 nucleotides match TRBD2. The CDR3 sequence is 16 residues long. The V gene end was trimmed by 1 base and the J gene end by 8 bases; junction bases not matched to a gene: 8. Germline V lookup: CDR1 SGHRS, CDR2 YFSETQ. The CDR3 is CASSLSTSGSSDEQFF. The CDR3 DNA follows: TGCGCCAGCAGCTTGAGCACTAGCGGGAGTAGTGATGAGCAGTTCTTC.

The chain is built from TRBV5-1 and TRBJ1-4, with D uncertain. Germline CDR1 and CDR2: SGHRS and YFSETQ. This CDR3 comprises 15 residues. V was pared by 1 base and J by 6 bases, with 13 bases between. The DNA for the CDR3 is TGCGCCAGCAGCTTGATCGGTGTACCCGATGAAAAACTGTTTTTT. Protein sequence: CASSLIGVPDEKLFF. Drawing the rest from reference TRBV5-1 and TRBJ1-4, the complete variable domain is KAGVTQTPRYLIKTRGQQVTLSCSPISGHRSVSWYQQTPGQGLQFLFEYFSETQRNKGNFPGRFSGRQFSNSRSEMNVSTLELGDSALYLCASSLIGVPDEKLFFGSGTQLSVL.

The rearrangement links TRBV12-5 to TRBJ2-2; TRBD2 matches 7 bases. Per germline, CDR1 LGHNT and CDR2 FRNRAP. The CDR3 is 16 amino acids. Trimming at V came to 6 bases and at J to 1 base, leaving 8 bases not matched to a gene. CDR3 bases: TGTGCTAGTGGGGCCCCTTCTAGCGGGAACACCGGGGAGCTGTTTTTT. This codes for CASGAPSSGNTGELFF. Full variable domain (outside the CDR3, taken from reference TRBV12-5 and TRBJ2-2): DARVTQTPRHKVTEMGQEVTMRCQPILGHNTVFWYRQTMMQGLELLAYFRNRAPLDDSGMPKDRFSAEMPDATLATLKIQPSEPRDSAVYFCASGAPSSGNTGELFFGEGSRLTVL.

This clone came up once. The CDR3 sequence is CARSPRGTSGRDGCNEQYF. CDR3 DNA: TGTGCCAGAAGCCCACGAGGGACTAGCGGGAGGGATGGGTGTAACGAGCAGTACTTC. V gene TRBV7-5 combines with J gene TRBJ2-7; the table gives TRBD2 as D, unverified against the DNA. TRBV7-5 is a listed pseudogene. The CDR3 sequence is 19 residues long.

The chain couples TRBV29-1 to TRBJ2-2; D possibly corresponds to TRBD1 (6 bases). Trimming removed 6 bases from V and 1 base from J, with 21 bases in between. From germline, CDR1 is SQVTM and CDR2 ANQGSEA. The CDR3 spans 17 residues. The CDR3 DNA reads TGCAGCGTCGGACCCCCCACAGGGCTCGGGAACACCGGGGAGCTGTTTTTT. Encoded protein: CSVGPPTGLGNTGELFF.

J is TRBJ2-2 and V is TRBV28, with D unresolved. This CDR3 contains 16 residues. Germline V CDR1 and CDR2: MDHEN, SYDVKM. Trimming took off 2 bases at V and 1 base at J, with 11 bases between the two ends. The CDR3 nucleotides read TGTGCCAGCAGTTTAGTTGGACGATGGAACACCGGGGAGCTGTTTTTT. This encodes CASSLVGRWNTGELFF.

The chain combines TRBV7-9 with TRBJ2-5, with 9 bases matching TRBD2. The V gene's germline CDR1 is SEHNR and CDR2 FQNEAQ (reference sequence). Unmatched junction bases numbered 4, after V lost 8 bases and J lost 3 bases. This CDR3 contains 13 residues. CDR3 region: CASERLAEETQYF. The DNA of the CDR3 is TGTGCCAGCGAGCGACTAGCGGAAGAGACCCAGTACTTC.

CDR3 DNA sequence: TGCGCCAGCAGCTCCACTAGCGGGCAAGAGACCCAGTACTTC. Translation gives CASSSTSGQETQYF. The J gene is TRBJ2-5, the V gene TRBV10-2; 9 nucleotides align to TRBD2. Per germline, CDR1 WSHSY and CDR2 SAAADI. Trimming removed 6 bases from V and 2 bases from J; junction bases left unmatched: 4. The CDR3 loop spans 14 amino acids.

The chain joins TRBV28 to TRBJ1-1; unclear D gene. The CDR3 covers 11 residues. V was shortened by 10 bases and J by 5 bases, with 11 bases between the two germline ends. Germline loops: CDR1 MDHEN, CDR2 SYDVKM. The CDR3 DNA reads TGTGCCACCAACGGACTAACTGAAGCTTTCTTT. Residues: CATNGLTEAFF.

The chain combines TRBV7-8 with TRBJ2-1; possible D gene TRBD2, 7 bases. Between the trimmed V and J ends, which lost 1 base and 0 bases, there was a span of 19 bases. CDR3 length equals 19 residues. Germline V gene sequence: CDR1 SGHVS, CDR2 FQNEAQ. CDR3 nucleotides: TGTGCCAGCAGCTTAGTATCCTGGACTAGAGGGGGCTCCTACAATGAGCAGTTCTTC. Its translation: CASSLVSWTRGGSYNEQFF.

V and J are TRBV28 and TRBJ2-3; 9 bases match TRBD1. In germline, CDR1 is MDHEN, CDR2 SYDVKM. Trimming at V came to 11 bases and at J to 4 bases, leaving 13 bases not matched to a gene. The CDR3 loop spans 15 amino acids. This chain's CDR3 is CAFGVGQGSPDTQYF. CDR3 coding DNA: TGTGCCTTTGGGGTCGGACAGGGGAGCCCAGATACGCAGTATTTT.